This passage covers 30 T cell receptor beta chains from one sample sequenced in a study of neurological immune-mediated disorders (dated by TCRdb to between 2018 and 2021). The protocol used for the library was 5' RACE. TCRdb records Illumina HiSeq 2500 as the sequencer. The public reads were reprocessed in TCRdb via fastp at Q25 and MiXCR, keeping in-frame beta chains. Duplicate CDR3 protein sequences are folded into a single record with the most common DNA and genes. For this sample the table gives 71,000 or so distinct CDR3 sequences, of which 4.5% to 6.5% were detected only once. The biggest ten clones account for less than 2.5% of the sample. The sequencing input was PBMCs. All receptors come from a woman under 40 with multiple sclerosis.

At least ten counts were recorded for this clonotype. In DNA form, the CDR3 reads TGTGCCAGCAGTTATCGGCAGAGCACAGATACGCAGTATTTT. It translates to CASSYRQSTDTQYF. This sequence joins TRBV27 and TRBJ2-3; no firm D call. V was trimmed by 4 bases and J by 0 bases, leaving 8 bases between them. Germline V gives CDR1 MNHEY, CDR2 SMNVEV (reference sequence). The CDR3 has 14 amino acids.

This clonotype was observed a handful of times. This rearrangement joins TRBV20-1 to TRBJ1-1; D is unclear. CDR3 length: 15 residues. Trimming left V 4 bases short and J 0 bases short, with 15 bases between. Germline assignment: CDR1 DFQATT and CDR2 SNEGSKA (reference sequence). In nucleotides, the CDR3 is TGCAGTGCTACTTGGGGTCGTCTCATGAACACTGAAGCTTTCTTT. The encoded protein is CSATWGRLMNTEAFF.

This clonotype was recorded many times. The genes are TRBV5-1 and TRBJ1-1, with 10 bases that match TRBD1. This CDR3 has 17 amino acids. The J segment lost 0 bases and the V segment lost 4 bases, leaving 9 bases of the junction unmatched. Germline CDR1 SGHRS, CDR2 YFSETQ. CDR3 protein: CASSIRDRGLLNTEAFF. The CDR3 nucleotides read TGCGCCAGCAGCATCCGGGACAGGGGTCTTCTGAACACTGAAGCTTTCTTT.

This clonotype was counted many times. This sequence joins TRBV27 and TRBJ1-1, with no clear D. Germline V CDR1 and CDR2: MNHEY, SMNVEV (reference sequence). The CDR3 spans 14 residues. V lost 8 bases and J 3 bases, leaving 16 bases between the germline ends. The CDR3 here is CASLRHLWDTEAFF. In DNA, the CDR3 is TGTGCCAGCCTCAGACATCTTTGGGACACTGAAGCTTTCTTT.

The V call is TRBV6-5, the J call TRBJ1-2; the D gene is possibly TRBD1 (5 bases). Germline V gene data show CDR1 as MNHEY and CDR2 as SVGAGI. The CDR3 consists of 16 residues. V was pared by 0 bases and J by 8 bases, with 19 bases between. The CDR3 region is CASSYSRTGEGGGYTF. CDR3 DNA sequence: TGTGCCAGCAGTTACTCGAGGACGGGGGAAGGAGGGGGCTACACCTTC.

This clonotype occurred many times. The CDR3, as DNA: TGCGCCAGCAGCTCCTCGGGACTTCTGAACACTGAAGCTTTCTTT. Protein: CASSSSGLLNTEAFF. The rearrangement joins TRBV5-1 to TRBJ1-1; D may be TRBD1 (5 bases). V lost 3 bases to trimming and J lost 0 bases, with 12 bases between them. CDR3 length: 15 residues. CDR1 and CDR2 from the germline V gene are SGHRS and YFSETQ.

This clonotype was seen many times. The chain couples TRBV6-5 to TRBJ2-2; D not resolved. Per the germline V gene, CDR1 is MNHEY and CDR2 is SVGAGI. Trimming shortened V by 5 bases and J by 4 bases, and 8 bases separated the two germline ends. The CDR3 loop spans 13 amino acids. The CDR3 nucleotides read TGTGCCAGCAGTACCCTAGGCACCGGGGAGCTGTTTTTT. Its translation: CASSTLGTGELFF.

This clonotype has ten or more counts. V gene TRBV20-1 combines with J gene TRBJ1-2; no firm D call. The CDR3 is made up of 13 amino acids. V lost 5 bases and J 6 bases, leaving 16 bases between the germline ends. Germline assignment: CDR1 DFQATT and CDR2 SNEGSKA (reference sequence). The CDR3 DNA reads as TGCAGTGCTTTACAAGGTGGACTCAATGGCTACACCTTC. Its protein product is CSALQGGLNGYTF.

This clonotype has a count of ten or more. The chain combines TRBV3-1 with TRBJ2-7; 8 bases line up with TRBD2. Per germline, CDR1 LGHDT and CDR2 YNNKEL (reference sequence). J was trimmed by 0 bases and V by 6 bases; bases with no gene match: 7. CDR3 length equals 15 residues. CDR3: CASRDSGGSSYEQYF. CDR3 DNA sequence: TGTGCCAGCAGGGACAGCGGGGGTAGCTCCTACGAGCAGTACTTC.

This clonotype has a count of ten or more. The gene calls are TRBV10-3 and TRBJ2-1; 8 positions match TRBD2. The CDR3 totals 12 residues. V trimming: 8 bases; J trimming: 8 bases; junction bases outside the gene matches: 5. Germline CDR1 is ENHRY and CDR2 is SYGVKD. In DNA form, the CDR3 reads TGTGCCATCTCTTTAGCGGGACATGAGCAGTTCTTC. Protein: CAISLAGHEQFF.

This clonotype was found many times. The chain is built from TRBV5-1 and TRBJ2-7, with 10 bases matching TRBD2. In germline, CDR1 is SGHRS, CDR2 YFSETQ. V lost 7 bases to trimming and J lost 0 bases; unmatched junction nucleotides: 1. The CDR3 length is 13 residues. The CDR3 reads CASRLAGSYEQYF. The CDR3 DNA is TGCGCCAGCCGACTAGCGGGCTCCTACGAGCAGTACTTC.

The rearrangement joins TRBV20-1 to TRBJ2-5; D is ambiguous. V shed 1 base and J shed 2 bases, with 2 bases lying between them. The V gene's germline CDR1 is DFQATT and CDR2 SNEGSKA (reference sequence). The CDR3 contains 11 residues. The CDR3 DNA follows: TGCAGTGCTAGAGTTCAAGAGACCCAGTACTTC. Translation: CSARVQETQYF.

This clonotype was found many times. The chain links TRBV6-5 to TRBJ1-1; maybe TRBD1 (6 bases). Germline values: CDR1 MNHEY, CDR2 SVGAGI. This CDR3 region has 15 residues. V shed 2 bases and J shed 6 bases, with 16 bases lying between them. DNA of the CDR3: TGTGCCAGCAGTTACGGCGGGGGCAGGGTCCCTGAAGCTTTCTTT. Protein: CASSYGGGRVPEAFF.

Details on this clonotype: A junction end diverges from the germline sequence, so it may reflect a read error. The chain recombines TRBV18 with TRBJ1-5; 8 nucleotides line up with TRBD1. Per germline, CDR1 KGHSH and CDR2 LQKENI. The CDR3 spans 13 residues. The CDR3 protein is CASSQDRDKTQNF. Written as DNA, the CDR3 is TGTGCCAGCTCCCAGGACAGGGATAAGACCCAGAATTTT.

In its sample, this clonotype was seen a few times. CDR3 protein: CAIHDGRMVYYEQYV. In DNA, the CDR3 is TGTGCCATCCATGACGGCAGGATGGTTTATTACGAGCAGTACGTC. The chain couples TRBV10-3 to TRBJ2-7; the D is unclear. This CDR3 is 15 amino acids long. The V end was cut by 8 bases, the J end by 4 bases, with 21 bases between. Germline-derived CDR1 and CDR2 are ENHRY and SYGVKD.

Ten or more counts support this clonotype. The chain employs TRBV6-2 or TRBV6-3 and TRBJ1-2; the match to TRBD1 covers 7 bases. CDR1 MNHEY and CDR2 SVGEGT come from the germline V gene. The junction had 5 bases not matched to a gene; V was cut back by 6 bases and J by 10 bases. The CDR3 contains 11 residues. The CDR3 DNA reads as TGTGCCAGCAGGGGACAGACGGCCTACACCTTC. Protein: CASRGQTAYTF.

In regard to this clonotype: Sequence at one end of the junction differs from germline and may be a read error. The chain employs TRBV18 and TRBJ1-5; D gene unclear. CDR1 and CDR2 from the germline V gene are KGHSH and LQKENI. The CDR3 is 13 amino acids. Here the CDR3 reads CTSSPARDQPQHF. Written as DNA, the CDR3 is TGTACCAGCTCACCGGCCCGGGATCAGCCCCAGCATTTT.

Concerning this clonotype: The conserved closing phenylalanine or tryptophan is absent in this CDR3, likely reflecting a read error. V usage is TRBV5-6 and J usage is TRBJ2-5; D gene ambiguous. The germline V and J ends were trimmed by 1 base and 0 bases, with 4 bases remaining between them. There are 13 residues in the CDR3. Germline V lookup: CDR1 SGHDT, CDR2 YYEEEE. CDR3 residues: CASSLRNQETQYN. CDR3 DNA sequence: TGTGCCAGCAGCTTGCGGAACCAAGAGACCCAGTACAAC.

This clonotype was seen at least ten times. The gene calls are TRBV3-1 and TRBJ2-2; D is unresolved. The germline V and J ends were trimmed by 4 bases and 6 bases, with 6 bases remaining between them. Germline values: CDR1 LGHDT, CDR2 YNNKEL (reference sequence). The CDR3 is made up of 12 amino acids. CDR3 coding DNA: TGTGCCAGCAGCCTACAAGCCGGGGAGCTGTTTTTT. It encodes CASSLQAGELFF.

This clonotype was counted many times. This sequence joins TRBV5-5 and TRBJ2-5; unclear D gene. Trimming took off 3 bases at V and 5 bases at J, with 11 bases between the two ends. Germline values: CDR1 SGHKS, CDR2 YYEKEE (reference sequence). The CDR3 is 13 amino acids. CDR3 in DNA: TGTGCCAGCAGCTCCTCCCCCTTGGAGACCCAGTACTTC. Encoded protein: CASSSSPLETQYF.

This clonotype was recorded many times. This sequence joins TRBV7-9 and TRBJ2-6; TRBD2 matches 7 bases. The junction had 7 bases not matched to a gene; V was cut back by 5 bases and J by 0 bases. CDR1 and CDR2 (germline): SEHNR, FQNEAQ (reference sequence). The CDR3 is made up of 17 amino acids. Here the CDR3 reads CASSGVAGLSGANVLTF. The CDR3 bases are TGTGCCAGCAGCGGGGTAGCGGGCCTCTCTGGGGCCAACGTCCTGACTTTC.

This clonotype showed up many times. The chain couples TRBV19 to TRBJ2-5, with D perhaps TRBD1 (6 bases). Germline-derived CDR1 and CDR2 are LNHDA and SQIVND (reference sequence). The germline V and J ends were trimmed by 6 bases and 4 bases, with 15 bases remaining between them. The CDR3 is 14 residues long. For the CDR3, the DNA is TGTGCCAGTAGAGCAACGACAGGACGAGAGACCCAGTACTTC. It translates to CASRATTGRETQYF.

In its sample, this clonotype was seen many times. The chain links TRBV5-1 to TRBJ2-3; D is undetermined. Germline CDR1 reads SGHRS; CDR2 reads YFSETQ. The V end lost 7 bases, the J end lost 2 bases, and 11 bases lay between the germline ends. There are 13 residues in the CDR3. This CDR3 is CASFQGNTDTQYF. The CDR3 nucleotides are TGCGCCAGCTTTCAAGGGAACACAGATACGCAGTATTTT.

CDR3 DNA: TGCGCCAGCAGCTTGTCAGGGTCAGAGACCCAGTACTTC. This gives the protein CASSLSGSETQYF. The chain carries TRBV5-1 and TRBJ2-5; TRBD1 is a possible D gene (5 bases). The CDR3 covers 13 residues. Germline-derived CDR1 and CDR2 are SGHRS and YFSETQ. V lost 1 base and J lost 4, with 8 bases in between.

This clonotype was counted ten times or more. This chain connects TRBV20-1 to TRBJ2-1; 9 positions agree with TRBD2. After removal of 0 bases from V and 3 bases from J, the junction contained 9 bases not matched to a gene. This CDR3 is 17 amino acids long. The germline CDR1 and CDR2 sequences are DFQATT and SNEGSKA (reference sequence). The CDR3 spells CSARDRSSGTYYNEQFF. CDR3 sequence (DNA): TGCAGTGCTAGAGATAGGTCTAGCGGGACCTACTACAATGAGCAGTTCTTC.

There are a few counts of this clonotype. A much larger clone is a single base away; this may be a read error. The gene calls are TRBV12-3 or TRBV12-4 and TRBJ2-3, with D unclear. There are 14 residues in the CDR3. Trimming pared 3 bases from V and 2 bases from J, leaving 9 bases between. The CDR3 loop reads CASSLGTDTDTQYF. Here the CDR3 DNA reads TGTGCCAGCAGTTTGGGCACGGACACAGATACGCAGTATTTT.

This clonotype was recorded many times. A much larger clone differs from this one at a single base, so this may be a read error. The rearrangement joins TRBV12-3 or TRBV12-4 to TRBJ1-4; no firm D call. The CDR3 length is 14 residues. Between the trimmed V and J ends, which lost 7 bases and 8 bases, there was a span of 17 bases. The CDR3 DNA follows: TGTGCCAGCAAAATCGGAAAGGGAGAGGAAAAACTGTTTTTT. Translating gives CASKIGKGEEKLFF.

This clonotype was counted ten times or more. V and J are TRBV14 and TRBJ2-7, with no clear D. The CDR3 covers 13 residues. From germline, CDR1 is SGHDN and CDR2 FVKESK. The V end lost 2 bases, the J end lost 1 base, and 6 bases lay between the germline ends. CDR3 residues: CASSQQLSYEQYF. The CDR3 bases are TGTGCCAGCAGCCAACAGTTGTCCTACGAGCAGTACTTC.

This clonotype has at least ten counts. This chain links TRBV2 with TRBJ1-2; 8 bases are a match to TRBD1. The germline CDR1 and CDR2 sequences are SNHLY and FYNNEI. The J segment lost 5 bases and the V segment lost 7 bases, leaving 6 bases of the junction unmatched. This CDR3 has 13 residues. The chain's CDR3 is CASMVDRGYGYTF. The CDR3 DNA reads TGTGCCAGCATGGTCGACAGGGGATATGGCTACACCTTC.

The table lists this clonotype with many counts. The chain uses TRBV5-1 and TRBJ2-7, with 7 bases identical to TRBD2. With 4 bases clipped from V and 4 bases from J, the junction kept 8 bases outside the gene matches. This CDR3 region has 14 residues. Germline loops: CDR1 SGHRS, CDR2 YFSETQ. The CDR3 bases are TGCGCCAGCAGCCAACTGCCTAGCGGATACGAGCAGTACGTC. This codes for CASSQLPSGYEQYV.